This TCR beta chain was obtained from a study of blood T cells in healthy people across ages. A sample-barcoded 5' primer and a J-beta primer mix were used in a second PCR of roughly 7 to 11 cycles. TCRdb itself ran the 5' RACE reads through MiXCR, one entry per CDR3 protein. The sample lists under 1,000,000 distinct CDR3 sequences, roughly 40% occurring once. Germline V gene lookup returns CDR1 DFQATT and CDR2 SNEGSKA (reference sequence). The CDR3 extends over 16 amino acids. V shed 0 bases, J shed 0 bases, and the junction held 6 bases outside the gene matches. V is TRBV20-1 and J is TRBJ1-2, with 8 bases fitting TRBD1. The sequence came from a man between 18 and 29 years old in good health. The sequencing sample was made of blood. The CDR3 loop is CSARDKQGAANYGYTF. For the CDR3, the DNA is TGCAGTGCTAGAGACAAGCAGGGGGCGGCTAACTATGGCTACACCTTC.